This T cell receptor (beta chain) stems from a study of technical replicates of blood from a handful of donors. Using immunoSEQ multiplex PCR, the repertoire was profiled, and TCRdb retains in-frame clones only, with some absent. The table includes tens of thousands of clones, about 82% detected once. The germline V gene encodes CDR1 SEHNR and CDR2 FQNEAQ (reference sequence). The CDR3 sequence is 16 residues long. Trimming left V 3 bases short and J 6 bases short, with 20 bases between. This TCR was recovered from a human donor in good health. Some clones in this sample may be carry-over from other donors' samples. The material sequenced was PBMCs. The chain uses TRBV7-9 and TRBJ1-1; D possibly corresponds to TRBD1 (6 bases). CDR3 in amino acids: CASSLGGATSPAEAFF. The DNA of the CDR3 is TGTGCCAGCAGCTTGGGGGGGGCTACCTCCCCGGCTGAAGCTTTCTTT.